The clone carrying this TCR beta chain was observed a single time. The data stem from a study of blood T cell repertoires in COVID-19. At the level of the study: The samples span acute and convalescent COVID-19 from the United States, Italy and Spain.

In the original analysis: Amplification of reference gene primers was used by the study to estimate nucleated cell counts. Profiled with immunoSEQ multiplex PCR; TCRdb holds only in-frame clones, not every one. V, J and clone size were drawn from that table, and D and trimming were deduced from the DNA. The table lists under 250,000 clones, 80% to 85% of them singletons. The germline V gene encodes CDR1 SEHNR and CDR2 FQNEAQ (reference sequence). The CDR3 spans 13 residues. V trimming: 3 bases; J trimming: 5 bases; junction bases outside the gene matches: 1. Sequences were obtained from peripheral blood. The chain is built from TRBV7-9 and TRBJ1-5; 7 bases match TRBD1. The sequence was collected from a woman aged 40 to 50 who had recovered from COVID-19. CDR3 in amino acids: CASSFRGDQPQHF. The CDR3 region has the DNA TGTGCCAGCAGCTTCAGGGGGGATCAGCCCCAGCATTTT. Full variable domain (missing parts from reference TRBV7-9 and TRBJ1-5): DTGVSQNPRHKITKRGQNVTFRCDPISEHNRLYWYRQTLGQGPEFLTYFQNEAQLEKSRLLSDRFSAERPKGSFSTLEIQRTEQGDSAMYLCASSFRGDQPQHFGDGTRLSIL.